The T cell receptor (beta chain) described here comes from a study of T cell responses to AZD1222 COVID-19 vaccine. The length of the CDR3 is 12 residues. Germline CDR1 and CDR2: MNHEY and SVGAGI. V lost 5 bases and J lost 2, with 6 bases in between. Points on this clone: Antigen: not known.

General study points: Rises in breadth and depth of Spike-specific TCRs came after two AZD1222 doses. Nearly half of spike-specific TCRs reportedly go after variant regions that carry no mutations. Mostly white British, mostly female donors; authors suggested clonal diversity may be underestimated. Sampling that yielded the repertoires occurred only after the peak T cell response.

Repertoires were generated with immunoSEQ multiplex PCR, while TCRdb's copy carries only in-frame clones and drops some. The sample gives about 120,000 clones, about 91% of which show up once; roughly 1.6% is in the top ten. This material consisted of peripheral blood, taken 28 days after the second AZD1222 dose. The clonotype was recovered from an adult who received the AZD1222 COVID-19 vaccine. The rearrangement links TRBV6-5 to TRBJ1-1; D is ambiguous. CDR3 nucleotide sequence: TGTGCCAGCAGTAGAATAAACACTGAAGCTTTCTTT. Translating gives CASSRINTEAFF.